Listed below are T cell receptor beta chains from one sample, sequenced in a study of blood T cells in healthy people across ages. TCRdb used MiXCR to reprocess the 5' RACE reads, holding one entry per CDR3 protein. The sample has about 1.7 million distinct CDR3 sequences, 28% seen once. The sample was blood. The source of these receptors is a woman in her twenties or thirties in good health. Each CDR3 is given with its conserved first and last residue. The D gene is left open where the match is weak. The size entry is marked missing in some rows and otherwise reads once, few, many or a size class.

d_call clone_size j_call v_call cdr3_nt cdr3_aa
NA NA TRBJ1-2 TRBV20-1 TGCAGTGCTAAGAGGGGCAGAGAGGGTGGCTACACCTTC CSAKRGREGGYTF
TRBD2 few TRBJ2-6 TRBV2 TGTGCCAGCGGACGGGGGGGGCACAGCTCTGGGGCCAACGTCCTGACTTTC CASGRGGHSSGANVLTF
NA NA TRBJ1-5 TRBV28 TGTGCCAGCAGTTTGCCCACAGAGCCAGGGCCCCAGCATTTT CASSLPTEPGPQHF
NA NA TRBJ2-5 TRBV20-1 TGCAGTGCTGGCCGGGGTAAGGCAATAGAGACCCAGTACTTC CSAGRGKAIETQYF
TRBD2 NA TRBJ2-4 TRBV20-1 TGCAGTGCTAGCTCTTGGACTAGCGGGGGTTACAATGAGCAGTACTTC CSASSWTSGGYNEQYF
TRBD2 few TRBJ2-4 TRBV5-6 TGTGCCAGCAGCTTACAAGCGGCGGGAGGTTCCAAAAACATTCAGTACTTC CASSLQAAGGSKNIQYF
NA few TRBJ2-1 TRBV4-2 TGTGCCAGCAGCCAAGAAGGCGGATCCACCTTCGGCAATGAGCAGTTCTTC CASSQEGGSTFGNEQFF
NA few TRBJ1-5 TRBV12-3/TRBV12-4 TGTGCCAGCAGTCCCCGGCCACAGCCCCAGCATTTT CASSPRPQPQHF
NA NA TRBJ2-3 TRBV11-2 TGTGCCAGCAGCTTATTAGTGGGCACAGATACGCAGTATTTT CASSLLVGTDTQYF
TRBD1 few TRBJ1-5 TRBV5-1 TGCGCCAGCAGCCTTCGGACAGGCGCAGATCAGCCCCAGCATTTT CASSLRTGADQPQHF
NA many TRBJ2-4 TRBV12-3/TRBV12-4 TGTGCCAGCAGCGTCTTCCAGGGGGGAGCGGCCAAAAACATTCAGTACTTC CASSVFQGGAAKNIQYF
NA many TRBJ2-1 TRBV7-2 TGTGCCAGCAGCTTAGGGCGGAGCCGGGCAAACAATGAGCAGTTCTTC CASSLGRSRANNEQFF
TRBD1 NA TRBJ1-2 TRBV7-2 TGTGCCAGCACCCTGGTCAGGACAGGAGACTATGGCTACACCTTC CASTLVRTGDYGYTF
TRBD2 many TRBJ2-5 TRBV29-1 TGCAGCGTTGATGGCGGGCGGGAGCGTCCTCGGGAGACCCAGTACTTC CSVDGGRERPRETQYF
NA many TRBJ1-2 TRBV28 TGTGCCAGCTTTAGAGGGGATGGCTACACCTTC CASFRGDGYTF
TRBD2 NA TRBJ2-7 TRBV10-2 TGCGCCAGCAGTGAGAGTATGGAGCGGGGGGGGCTAGGATACTTC CASSESMERGGLGYF
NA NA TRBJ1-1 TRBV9 TGTGCCAGCAGCGTTGGAGACGAAGCTTTCTTT CASSVGDEAFF
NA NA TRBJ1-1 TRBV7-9 TGTGCCAGCAGCCCAGGACAGATGAACGCTGAAGCTTTCTTT CASSPGQMNAEAFF
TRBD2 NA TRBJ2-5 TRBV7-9 TGTGCCAGCACCCGTGCTAGCGGGCCGGGGGAGCAGTACTTC CASTRASGPGEQYF
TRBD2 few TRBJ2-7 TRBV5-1 TGCGCCAGCAGCGAGCGGGGGCTAGCCTACGAGCAGTACTTC CASSERGLAYEQYF
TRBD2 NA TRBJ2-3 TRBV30 TGTGCCTGGAGTGCGGGACTAGCGGGAGATACGCAGTATTTT CAWSAGLAGDTQYF
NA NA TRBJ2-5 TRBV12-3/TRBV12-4 TGTGCCAGCAGTTTTGACTGGATCCAAGAGACCCAGTACTTC CASSFDWIQETQYF
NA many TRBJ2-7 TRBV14 TGTGCCAGCAGCCAAGATTACGGTGAGCAGTACTTC CASSQDYGEQYF
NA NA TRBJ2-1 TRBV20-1 TGCAGTGCTAGTCTCCCTGGGCATGAGCAGTTCTTC CSASLPGHEQFF
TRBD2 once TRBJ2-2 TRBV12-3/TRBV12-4 TGTGCCAGCAGTTTTACTAGCGGGGACCACACCGGGGAGCTGTTTTTT CASSFTSGDHTGELFF
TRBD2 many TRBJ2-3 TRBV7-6 TGTGCCAGCAGCCTTGCTGGGACTAGAACAGATACGCAGTATTTT CASSLAGTRTDTQYF
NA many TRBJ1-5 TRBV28 TGTGCCAGCAGTAGGGGACGTACCGAAGGGCCCCAGCATTTT CASSRGRTEGPQHF
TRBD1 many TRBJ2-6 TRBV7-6 TGTGCCAGCAGCTTAGGGACGGACAGGGCTGGGGCCAACGTCCTGACTTTC CASSLGTDRAGANVLTF
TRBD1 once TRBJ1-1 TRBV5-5 TGTGCCAGCAGCTCGACAGGGTGGAACACTGAAGCTTTCTTT CASSSTGWNTEAFF
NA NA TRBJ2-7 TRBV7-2 TGTGCCAGCAGCTTAGGTCGTTTGAGCTCCTACAATGAGCAGTACTTC CASSLGRLSSYNEQYF
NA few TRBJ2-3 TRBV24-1 TGTGCCACCGGCGACGACGACGGCACAGATACGCAGTATTTT CATGDDDGTDTQYF
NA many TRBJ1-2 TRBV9 TGTGCCAGCAGCTCTACAGGGTTGGACTATGGCTACACCTTC CASSSTGLDYGYTF
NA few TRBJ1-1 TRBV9 TGTGCCAGCAGCGTAGCCGGGGGACATAATCCGGGTGGAACTGAAGCTTTCTTT CASSVAGGHNPGGTEAFF
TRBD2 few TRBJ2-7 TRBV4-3 TGCGCCAGCAGCCAAGTGCTGGGACTAGCGGCCCACGAGCAGTACTTC CASSQVLGLAAHEQYF
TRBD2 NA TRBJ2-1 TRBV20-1 TGCAGTGCTAGACCCCCGGTAGCGGGCGGCTACAATGAGCAGTTCTTC CSARPPVAGGYNEQFF
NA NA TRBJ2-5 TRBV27 TGTGCCAGCAGTATAACCGGGTTCCAAGAGACCCAGTACTTC CASSITGFQETQYF
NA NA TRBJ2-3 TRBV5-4 TGTGCCAGCAGCTTGCAGACAGCTCCCACAGATACGCAGTATTTT CASSLQTAPTDTQYF
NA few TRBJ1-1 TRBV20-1 TGCAGTGCCTTAGAGAACACTGAAGCTTTCTTT CSALENTEAFF
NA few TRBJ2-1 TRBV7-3 TGTGCCAGCAGCTTAGGGGCCCTAGAGGACGAGCAGTTCTTC CASSLGALEDEQFF
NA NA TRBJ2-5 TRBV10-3 TGTGCCACCAGTGAAGGTGTCAAAGAGACCCAGGACTTC CATSEGVKETQDF